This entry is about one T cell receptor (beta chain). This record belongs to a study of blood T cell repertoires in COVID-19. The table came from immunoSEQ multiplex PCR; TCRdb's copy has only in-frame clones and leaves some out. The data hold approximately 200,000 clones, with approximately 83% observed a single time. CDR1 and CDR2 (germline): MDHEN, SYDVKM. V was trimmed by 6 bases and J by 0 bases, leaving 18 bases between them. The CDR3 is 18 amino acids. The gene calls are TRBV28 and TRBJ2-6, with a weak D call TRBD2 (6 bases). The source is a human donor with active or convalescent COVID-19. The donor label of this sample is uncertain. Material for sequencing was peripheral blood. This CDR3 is CASSPRTARDSGANVLTF. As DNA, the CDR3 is TGTGCCAGCAGCCCCAGGACGGCGCGGGACTCTGGGGCCAACGTCCTGACTTTC.